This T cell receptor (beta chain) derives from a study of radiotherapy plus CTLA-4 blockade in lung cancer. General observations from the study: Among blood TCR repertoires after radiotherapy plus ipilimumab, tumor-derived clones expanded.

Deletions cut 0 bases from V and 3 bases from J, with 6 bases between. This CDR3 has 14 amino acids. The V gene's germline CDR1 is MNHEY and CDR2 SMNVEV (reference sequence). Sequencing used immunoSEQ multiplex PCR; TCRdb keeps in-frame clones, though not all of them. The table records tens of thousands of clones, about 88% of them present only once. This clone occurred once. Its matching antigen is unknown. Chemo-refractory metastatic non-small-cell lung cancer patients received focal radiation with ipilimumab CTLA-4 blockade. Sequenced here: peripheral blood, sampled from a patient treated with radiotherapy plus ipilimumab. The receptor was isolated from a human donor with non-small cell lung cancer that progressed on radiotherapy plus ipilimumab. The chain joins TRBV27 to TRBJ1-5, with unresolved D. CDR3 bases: TGTGCCAGCAGTTTATCCAAAGACAATCAGCCCCAGCATTTT. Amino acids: CASSLSKDNQPQHF.